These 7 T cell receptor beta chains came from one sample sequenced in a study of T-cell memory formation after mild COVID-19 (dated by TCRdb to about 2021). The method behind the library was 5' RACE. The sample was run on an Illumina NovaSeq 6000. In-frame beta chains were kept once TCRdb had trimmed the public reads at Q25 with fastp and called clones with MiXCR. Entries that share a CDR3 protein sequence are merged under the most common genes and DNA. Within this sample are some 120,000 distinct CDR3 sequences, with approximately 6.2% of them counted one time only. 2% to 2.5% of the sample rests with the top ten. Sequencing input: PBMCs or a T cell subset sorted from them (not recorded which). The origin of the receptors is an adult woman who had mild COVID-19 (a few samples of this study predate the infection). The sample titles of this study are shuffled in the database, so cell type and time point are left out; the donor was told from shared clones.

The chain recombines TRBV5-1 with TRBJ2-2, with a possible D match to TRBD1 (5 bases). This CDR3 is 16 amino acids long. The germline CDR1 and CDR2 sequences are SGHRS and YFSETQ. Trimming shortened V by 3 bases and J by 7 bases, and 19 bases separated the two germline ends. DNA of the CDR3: TGCGCCAGCAGCTCAAATAAAGGCGCAGGGATCGGGGAGCTGTTTTTT. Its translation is CASSSNKGAGIGELFF.

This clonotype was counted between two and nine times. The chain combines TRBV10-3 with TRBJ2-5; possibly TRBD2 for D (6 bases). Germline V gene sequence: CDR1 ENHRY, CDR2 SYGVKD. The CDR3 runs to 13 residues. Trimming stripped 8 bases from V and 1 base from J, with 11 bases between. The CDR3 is CAIRPAGQETQYF. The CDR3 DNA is TGTGCCATCCGCCCAGCGGGCCAAGAGACCCAGTACTTC.

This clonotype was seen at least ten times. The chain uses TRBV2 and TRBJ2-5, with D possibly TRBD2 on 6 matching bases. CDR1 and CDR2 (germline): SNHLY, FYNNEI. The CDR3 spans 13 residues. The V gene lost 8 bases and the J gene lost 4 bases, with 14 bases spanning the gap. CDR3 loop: CASGAGRGETQYF. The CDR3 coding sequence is TGTGCCAGCGGCGCGGGAAGGGGAGAGACCCAGTACTTC.

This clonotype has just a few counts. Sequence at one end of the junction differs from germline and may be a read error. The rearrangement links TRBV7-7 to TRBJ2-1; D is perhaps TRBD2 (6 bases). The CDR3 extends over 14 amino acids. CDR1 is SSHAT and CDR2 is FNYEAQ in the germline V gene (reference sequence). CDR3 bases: TGTGCTAGCAGCCGAGGGACTTCAACGAATGAGCAGTTCTTC. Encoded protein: CASSRGTSTNEQFF. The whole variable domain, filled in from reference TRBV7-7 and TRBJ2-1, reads GAGVSQSPRYKVTKRGQDVTLRCDPISSHATLYWYQQALGQGPEFLTYFNYEAQPDKSGLPSDRFSAERPEGSISTLTIQRTEQRDSAMYRCASSRGTSTNEQFFGPGTRLTVL.

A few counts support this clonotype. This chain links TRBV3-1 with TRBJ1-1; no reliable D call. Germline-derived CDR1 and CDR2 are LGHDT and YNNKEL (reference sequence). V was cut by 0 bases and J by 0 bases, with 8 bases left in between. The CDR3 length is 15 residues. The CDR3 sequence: CASSQDVIMNTEAFF. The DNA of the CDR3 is TGTGCCAGCAGCCAAGATGTGATTATGAACACTGAAGCTTTCTTT.

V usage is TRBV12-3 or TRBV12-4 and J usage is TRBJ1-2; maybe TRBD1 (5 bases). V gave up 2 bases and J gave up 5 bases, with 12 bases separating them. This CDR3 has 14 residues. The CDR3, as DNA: TGTGCCAGCAGTTTAAGCGCAGGGTTATATGGCTACACCTTC. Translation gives CASSLSAGLYGYTF.

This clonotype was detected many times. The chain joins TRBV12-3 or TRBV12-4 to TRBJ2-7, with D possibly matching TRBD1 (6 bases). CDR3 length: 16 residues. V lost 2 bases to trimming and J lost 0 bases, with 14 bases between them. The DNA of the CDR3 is TGTGCCAGCAGTTTAAGGGCTGGGACAAGCTCCTACGAGCAGTACTTC. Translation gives CASSLRAGTSSYEQYF.